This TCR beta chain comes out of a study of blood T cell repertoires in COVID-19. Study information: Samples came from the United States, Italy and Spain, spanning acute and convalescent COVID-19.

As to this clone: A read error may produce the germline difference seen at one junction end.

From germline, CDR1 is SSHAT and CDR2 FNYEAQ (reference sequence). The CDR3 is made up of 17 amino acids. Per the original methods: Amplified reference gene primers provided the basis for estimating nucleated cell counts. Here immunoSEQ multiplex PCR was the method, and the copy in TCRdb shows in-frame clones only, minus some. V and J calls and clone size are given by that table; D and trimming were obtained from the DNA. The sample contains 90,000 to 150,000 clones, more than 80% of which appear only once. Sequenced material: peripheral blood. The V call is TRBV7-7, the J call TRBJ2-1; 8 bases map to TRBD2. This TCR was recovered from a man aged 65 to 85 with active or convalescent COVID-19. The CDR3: CASSLDGGAPPYNEQFF. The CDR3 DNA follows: TGTGCTAGCAGCTTAGACGGGGGGGCTCCCCCCTACAATGAGCAGTTCTTC.